This TCR beta chain appears in the sequencing data of a study of spatial heterogeneity in lung cancer. As for the study in general: Among detected sequences, beta-chain ones consistently exceeded alpha-chain ones in number.

CDR1 and CDR2 from the germline V gene are SGHVS and FQNEAQ. V was pared by 5 bases and J by 4 bases, with 2 bases between. The CDR3 extends over 10 amino acids. In its sample, this clonotype was seen a few times. Each CDR3 protein is one row after TCRdb ran MiXCR on the 5' RACE reads. This table holds around 110,000 distinct CDR3 sequences, 12% found once. Sample time point: blood at routine non-recurrence follow-up after resection. Whole RNA from tumor, nontumor lung or frozen PBMC was sequenced unsorted. The chain has TRBV7-8 and TRBJ2-5; D not certain. The TCR comes from a male donor with early-stage non-small cell lung cancer. The sample was PBMCs, taken at follow-up. The CDR3 nucleotides read TGTGCCAGCAGCCGAGAGACCCAGTACTTC. Translated: CASSRETQYF.